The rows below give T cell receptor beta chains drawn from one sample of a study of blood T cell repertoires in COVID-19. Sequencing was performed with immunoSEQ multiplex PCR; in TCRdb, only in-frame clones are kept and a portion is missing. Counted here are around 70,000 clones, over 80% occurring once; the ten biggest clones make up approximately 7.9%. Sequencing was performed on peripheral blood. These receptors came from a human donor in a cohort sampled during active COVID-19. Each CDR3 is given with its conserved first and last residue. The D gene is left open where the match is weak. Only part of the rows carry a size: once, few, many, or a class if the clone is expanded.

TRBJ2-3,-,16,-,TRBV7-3,TGTGCCAGCAGCTCACGACACGCTATGGGCGCAGATACGCAGTATTTT,CASSSRHAMGADTQYF
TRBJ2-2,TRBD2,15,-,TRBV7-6,TGTGCCAGCAGCGAAGCGGGGGTCAACACCGGGGAGCTGTTTTTT,CASSEAGVNTGELFF
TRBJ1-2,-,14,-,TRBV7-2,TGTGCCAGCAGCTTAGCCGTCCAGGGTAATGGCTACACCTTC,CASSLAVQGNGYTF
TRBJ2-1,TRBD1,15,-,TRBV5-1,TGCGCCAGCAGCTTCCAGGGGGCCGCCTACAATGAGCAGTTCTTC,CASSFQGAAYNEQFF
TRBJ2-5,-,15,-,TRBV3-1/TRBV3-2,TGTGCCAGCAGCCAAGGAGGCGGGGAGAAAGAGACCCAGTACTTC,CASSQGGGEKETQYF
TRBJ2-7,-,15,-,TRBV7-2,TGTGCCAGCAGCTACGCGACAATCCCCACCTACGAGCAGTACTTC,CASSYATIPTYEQYF
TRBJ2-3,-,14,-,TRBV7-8,TGTGCCAGCAGCATCTCCAGGGGCACAGATACGCAGTATTTT,CASSISRGTDTQYF
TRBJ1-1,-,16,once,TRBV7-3,TGTGCCAGCAGCTTAACCGGGAACCTTATGAACACTGAAGCTTTCTTT,CASSLTGNLMNTEAFF
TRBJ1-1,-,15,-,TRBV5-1,TGCGCCAGCAGCTTGGCCGCACAATCAAACACTGAAGCTTTCTTT,CASSLAAQSNTEAFF
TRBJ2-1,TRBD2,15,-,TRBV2,TGTGCCAGCAGTGATGGCCTAGCGGGGACCAATGAGCAGTTCTTC,CASSDGLAGTNEQFF
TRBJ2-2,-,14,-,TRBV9,TGTGCCAGCAGTAGCCTTGCAGGGACCGGGGAGCTGTTTTTT,CASSSLAGTGELFF
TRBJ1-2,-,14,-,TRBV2,TGTGCCAGCAGCGGGAGACACGTTAACTATGGCTACACCTTC,CASSGRHVNYGYTF
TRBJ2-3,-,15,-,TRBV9,TGTGCCAGCAGCCTACGGGACTCGGGGGCAGATACGCAGTATTTT,CASSLRDSGADTQYF
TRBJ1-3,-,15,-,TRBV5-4,TGTGCCAGCAGCTTGGGGGGGGGAGCTGGAAACACCATATATTTT,CASSLGGGAGNTIYF
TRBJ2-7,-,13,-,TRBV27,TGTGCCAGCAGTTACACTAGCTTCAGCGAGCAGTACTTC,CASSYTSFSEQYF
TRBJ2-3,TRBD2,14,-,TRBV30,TGTGCCTGGAGACTAGCGGGAAGCACAGATACGCAGTATTTT,CAWRLAGSTDTQYF
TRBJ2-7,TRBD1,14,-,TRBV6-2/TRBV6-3,TGTGCCAGCAGCCTACAGGGGGCCATCTACGAGCAGTACTTC,CASSLQGAIYEQYF
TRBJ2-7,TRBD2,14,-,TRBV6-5,TGTGCCAGCAGCCCCCCCGGGACTAGATTCGAGCAGTACTTC,CASSPPGTRFEQYF
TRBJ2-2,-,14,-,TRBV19,TGTGCCAGTCGACTACACGTAGGATCCGGGGAGCTGTTTTTT,CASRLHVGSGELFF
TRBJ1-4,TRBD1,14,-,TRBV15,TGTGCCACCAGCAGGACAGGGTTTGTGGAAAAACTGTTTTTT,CATSRTGFVEKLFF